This is a list of T cell receptor beta chains from one sample in a study of TIL therapy for anti-PD-1-resistant metastatic lung cancer. Here immunoSEQ multiplex PCR was the method, and the copy in TCRdb shows in-frame clones only, minus some. The sample shows nearly 15,000 clones, around 88% of them seen only once. Sequenced here: blood, sampled at baseline. These receptors all come from a person aged 25 to 80 with non-small cell lung cancer. CDR3s include the opening cysteine and the closing phenylalanine or tryptophan. The D gene is left open where the match is weak. Where a row states a size, it is once, few, many or the class of an expanded clone; other rows omit it.

v_gene: TRBV7-3
j_gene: TRBJ2-1
abundance: NA
d_gene: TRBD2
CDR3aa: CASSLGRGSYNEQFF
CDR3nt: TGTGCCAGCAGCTTGGGGCGGGGGTCCTACAATGAGCAGTTCTTC

v_gene: TRBV30
j_gene: TRBJ1-1
abundance: NA
d_gene: TRBD1
CDR3aa: CALTTGGRYTEAFF
CDR3nt: TGTGCCTTGACCACAGGGGGGAGATACACTGAAGCTTTCTTT

v_gene: TRBV30
j_gene: TRBJ2-7
abundance: NA
d_gene: NA
CDR3aa: CAWSVSRARGYEQYF
CDR3nt: TGTGCCTGGAGTGTATCTCGGGCCAGGGGATACGAGCAGTACTTC

v_gene: TRBV2
j_gene: TRBJ2-1
abundance: NA
d_gene: NA
CDR3aa: CASIQPGESEQFF
CDR3nt: TGTGCCAGCATCCAACCAGGGGAAAGCGAGCAGTTCTTC

v_gene: TRBV4-1
j_gene: TRBJ2-3
abundance: NA
d_gene: TRBD2
CDR3aa: CASSQRLAVSTDTQYF
CDR3nt: TGCGCCAGCAGCCAAAGACTAGCAGTTAGCACAGATACGCAGTATTTT

v_gene: TRBV28
j_gene: TRBJ2-7
abundance: NA
d_gene: NA
CDR3aa: CASSQKTGGAYEQYF
CDR3nt: TGTGCCAGCAGTCAGAAGACAGGAGGAGCCTACGAGCAGTACTTC

v_gene: TRBV27
j_gene: TRBJ1-5
abundance: NA
d_gene: NA
CDR3aa: CASSFREGGQPQHF
CDR3nt: TGTGCCAGCAGTTTCAGGGAGGGAGGTCAGCCCCAGCATTTT

v_gene: TRBV9
j_gene: TRBJ2-1
abundance: NA
d_gene: NA
CDR3aa: CASSVGGKVTRSYNEQFF
CDR3nt: TGTGCCAGCAGCGTAGGAGGAAAGGTAACTAGGTCCTACAATGAGCAGTTCTTC

v_gene: TRBV6-1
j_gene: TRBJ2-2
abundance: NA
d_gene: NA
CDR3aa: CASSGGYPGELFF
CDR3nt: TGTGCCAGCAGTGGGGGATACCCAGGGGAGCTGTTTTTT

v_gene: TRBV5-8
j_gene: TRBJ2-3
abundance: NA
d_gene: TRBD1
CDR3aa: CASTLGQEPTDTQYF
CDR3nt: TGTGCCAGCACCCTGGGACAGGAACCCACAGATACGCAGTATTTT

v_gene: TRBV7-6
j_gene: TRBJ2-7
abundance: once
d_gene: NA
CDR3aa: CASSFWSGASYEQYF
CDR3nt: TGTGCCAGCAGCTTTTGGTCAGGGGCCTCCTACGAGCAGTACTTC

v_gene: TRBV4-2
j_gene: TRBJ2-5
abundance: NA
d_gene: NA
CDR3aa: CASSQSGGETQYF
CDR3nt: TGTGCCAGCAGCCAGTCTGGGGGAGAGACCCAGTACTTC

v_gene: TRBV5-1
j_gene: TRBJ2-2
abundance: NA
d_gene: TRBD1
CDR3aa: CASRQGQGTGELFF
CDR3nt: TGCGCCAGCAGGCAGGGACAGGGCACCGGGGAGCTGTTTTTT

v_gene: TRBV11-3
j_gene: TRBJ1-3
abundance: NA
d_gene: TRBD1
CDR3aa: CASSSGQGRISGNTIYF
CDR3nt: TGTGCCAGCAGCTCCGGACAGGGGAGAATTTCTGGAAACACCATATATTTT

v_gene: TRBV27
j_gene: TRBJ2-5
abundance: NA
d_gene: NA
CDR3aa: CASRSGADPIQETQYF
CDR3nt: TGTGCCAGCAGGTCCGGGGCAGATCCAATCCAAGAGACCCAGTACTTC

v_gene: TRBV11-2
j_gene: TRBJ2-2
abundance: once
d_gene: NA
CDR3aa: CASSLGETGELFF
CDR3nt: TGTGCCAGCAGCTTAGGGGAGACCGGGGAGCTGTTTTTT

v_gene: TRBV7-8
j_gene: TRBJ1-6
abundance: NA
d_gene: TRBD1
CDR3aa: CASRWTGDRSPLHF
CDR3nt: TGTGCCAGCAGATGGACAGGGGATAGATCACCCCTCCACTTT

v_gene: TRBV7-9
j_gene: TRBJ1-2
abundance: NA
d_gene: TRBD1
CDR3aa: CASSLGGQGAGYTF
CDR3nt: TGTGCCAGCAGCTTAGGGGGACAGGGGGCTGGCTACACCTTC

v_gene: TRBV19
j_gene: TRBJ2-7
abundance: NA
d_gene: TRBD2
CDR3aa: CASSPPGGGAGEQYF
CDR3nt: TGTGCCAGTAGTCCCCCGGGCGGGGGGGCCGGCGAGCAGTACTTC

v_gene: TRBV7-9
j_gene: TRBJ1-6
abundance: NA
d_gene: TRBD1
CDR3aa: CASPGTGDNSPLHF
CDR3nt: TGTGCCAGTCCCGGGACAGGGGATAATTCACCCCTCCACTTT

v_gene: TRBV11-3
j_gene: TRBJ2-2
abundance: NA
d_gene: NA
CDR3aa: CASSLGDTNGELFF
CDR3nt: TGTGCCAGCAGCTTAGGAGACACAAACGGGGAGCTGTTTTTT

v_gene: TRBV2
j_gene: TRBJ1-1
abundance: NA
d_gene: TRBD1
CDR3aa: CASRAGQGSTEAFF
CDR3nt: TGTGCCAGCAGGGCGGGACAGGGGAGCACTGAAGCTTTCTTT

v_gene: TRBV2
j_gene: TRBJ1-5
abundance: few
d_gene: NA
CDR3aa: CASNPPDMGNQPQHF
CDR3nt: TGTGCCAGCAATCCCCCGGATATGGGCAATCAGCCCCAGCATTTT

v_gene: TRBV18
j_gene: TRBJ1-1
abundance: few
d_gene: NA
CDR3aa: CASSPIARNTEAFF
CDR3nt: TGTGCCAGCTCACCAATAGCCCGGAACACTGAAGCTTTCTTT

v_gene: TRBV5-1
j_gene: TRBJ2-5
abundance: NA
d_gene: NA
CDR3aa: CASSFAGQRETQYF
CDR3nt: TGCGCCAGCAGCTTCGCGGGTCAGCGAGAGACCCAGTACTTC

v_gene: TRBV6-6
j_gene: TRBJ1-4
abundance: NA
d_gene: NA
CDR3aa: CASRYREKREKLFF
CDR3nt: TGTGCCAGCAGATACAGGGAAAAAAGGGAAAAACTGTTTTTT

v_gene: TRBV7-8
j_gene: TRBJ2-5
abundance: once
d_gene: NA
CDR3aa: CASSPRWRVRQETQYF
CDR3nt: TGTGCCAGCAGCCCTCGGTGGAGGGTCCGTCAAGAGACCCAGTACTTC

v_gene: TRBV6-5
j_gene: TRBJ1-1
abundance: NA
d_gene: NA
CDR3aa: CASSYSRLLNTEAFF
CDR3nt: TGTGCCAGCAGTTACAGCAGGCTGCTGAACACTGAAGCTTTCTTT

v_gene: TRBV6-1
j_gene: TRBJ2-5
abundance: NA
d_gene: TRBD2
CDR3aa: CASDLNGRWGGTQYF
CDR3nt: TGTGCCAGCGACTTGAATGGGAGGTGGGGGGGGACCCAGTACTTC

v_gene: TRBV14
j_gene: TRBJ2-7
abundance: NA
d_gene: NA
CDR3aa: CASSQDRRALYEQYF
CDR3nt: TGTGCCAGCAGCCAAGATAGACGGGCTCTATACGAGCAGTACTTC

v_gene: TRBV7-2
j_gene: TRBJ1-3
abundance: NA
d_gene: NA
CDR3aa: CASSLGGGGSSGNTIYF
CDR3nt: TGTGCCAGCAGCCTCGGAGGGGGGGGCAGCTCTGGAAACACCATATATTTT

v_gene: TRBV7-2
j_gene: TRBJ2-2
abundance: NA
d_gene: NA
CDR3aa: CASSLLYGETGELFF
CDR3nt: TGTGCCAGCAGCTTATTATATGGGGAGACCGGGGAGCTGTTTTTT

v_gene: TRBV7-2
j_gene: TRBJ2-3
abundance: NA
d_gene: NA
CDR3aa: CASSLLRDTQYF
CDR3nt: TGTGCCAGCAGCTTATTGAGAGATACGCAGTATTTT

v_gene: TRBV4-2
j_gene: TRBJ2-3
abundance: NA
d_gene: NA
CDR3aa: CASSQVLASGTDTQYF
CDR3nt: TGTGCCAGCAGCCAAGTTTTGGCTAGCGGCACAGATACGCAGTATTTT

v_gene: TRBV30
j_gene: TRBJ1-2
abundance: NA
d_gene: NA
CDR3aa: CAWRRDIGNYGYTF
CDR3nt: TGTGCCTGGAGAAGGGACATCGGCAACTATGGCTACACCTTC